This passage covers 28 T cell receptor beta chains from one sample sequenced in a study of control samples from healthy donors and cancer patients. Profiling relied on immunoSEQ multiplex PCR, and the TCRdb table lists in-frame clones only, not all of them. In the table there are about 89,000 clones, around nine tenths of which are singletons. Sequencing was carried out using blood. The receptor source for this set is a man younger than 45 in good health.

This chain uses TRBV2 with TRBJ2-1; D may match TRBD1 or TRBD2 (6 bases each). Germline V gene sequence: CDR1 SNHLY, CDR2 FYNNEI. The CDR3 is made up of 14 amino acids. V shed 1 base and J shed 7 bases, with 11 bases lying between them. CDR3 amino acids: CASSEGLGGNEQFF. CDR3 nucleotide sequence: TGTGCCAGCAGTGAAGGGCTAGGGGGGAATGAGCAGTTCTTC.

V and J are TRBV12-3 or TRBV12-4 and TRBJ2-7; 7 nucleotides align to TRBD1. This CDR3 contains 13 residues. With V trimmed by 9 bases and J by 5 bases, 10 bases remained unmatched. The CDR3 here is CASKTGDGDEQYF. For the CDR3, the DNA is TGTGCCAGTAAAACAGGGGACGGGGACGAGCAGTACTTC.

The V call is TRBV12-5, the J call TRBJ2-3; D is undetermined. CDR1 is LGHNT and CDR2 is FRNRAP in the germline V gene. The V and J ends lost 7 bases and 2 bases respectively, with 13 bases between them. This CDR3 is built from 14 residues. Here the CDR3 reads CASAPPRITDTQYF. The CDR3 nucleotides are TGTGCTAGTGCCCCTCCCCGGATCACAGATACGCAGTATTTT.

The chain has TRBV10-1 and TRBJ2-7; 11 nucleotides match TRBD2. Germline values: CDR1 WNHNN, CDR2 SYGVQD (reference sequence). J lost 2 bases, V lost 8 bases, and 8 bases had no gene match. This CDR3 spans 15 amino acids. The CDR3 DNA reads as TGCGCCAGCGGTATAACTAGCGGGGGACCCTACGAGCAGTACGTC. Translated: CASGITSGGPYEQYV.

J is TRBJ1-2 and V is TRBV11-2, with D possibly matching TRBD1 (5 bases). Germline-derived CDR1 and CDR2 are SGHAT and FQNNGV. This CDR3 spans 14 amino acids. Trimming shortened V by 1 base and J by 14 bases, and 20 bases separated the two germline ends. CDR3 DNA: TGTGCCAGCAGCTTAGTTTTCGGTGGGACGGGAGGGACCTTC. Its protein product is CASSLVFGGTGGTF.

This rearrangement joins TRBV19 to TRBJ2-1, with 14 nucleotides matching TRBD2. The CDR3 loop spans 16 amino acids. J lost 0 bases, V lost 7 bases, and 2 bases had no gene match. Germline-derived CDR1 and CDR2 are LNHDA and SQIVND (reference sequence). CDR3 coding DNA: TGTGCCAGTAAGGGACTAGCGGGGGTCTCCTACAATGAGCAGTTCTTC. Translation gives CASKGLAGVSYNEQFF.

CDR3 DNA sequence: TGTGCCTGGGGGGGCTACGAGCAGTACTTC. Translating it yields CAWGGYEQYF. This rearrangement joins TRBV30 to TRBJ2-7; the D gene could be TRBD1 or TRBD2 (5 bases each). Germline V gene sequence: CDR1 GTSNPN, CDR2 SVGIG (reference sequence). This CDR3 contains 10 residues. Trimming shortened V by 5 bases and J by 3 bases, and 5 bases separated the two germline ends.

V is TRBV6-1 and J is TRBJ2-7, with no clear D. The CDR3 runs to 13 residues. Per germline, CDR1 MNHNS and CDR2 SASEGT. The ends were cut back, 3 bases at V and 2 bases at J, with 8 bases in the middle. The CDR3 spells CASSDVFAYEQYF. The CDR3 coding sequence is TGTGCCAGCAGTGATGTTTTTGCCTACGAGCAGTACTTC.

The rearrangement joins TRBV5-4 to TRBJ1-2; D perhaps matches TRBD1 (5 bases). CDR1 and CDR2 (germline): SGHNT, YYREEE (reference sequence). The V end lost 1 base, the J end lost 0 bases, and 7 bases lay between the germline ends. This CDR3 has 14 residues. The CDR3 loop reads CASSLPGTNYGYTF. The CDR3 region has the DNA TGTGCCAGCAGCTTGCCAGGGACTAACTATGGCTACACCTTC.

The rearrangement links TRBV24-1 to TRBJ1-4, with 10 positions matching TRBD1. CDR1 is KGHDR, CDR2 SFDVKD, per germline. V shed 5 bases and J 7 bases; nucleotides not matched to a gene: 6. This CDR3 contains 15 residues. CDR3: CATSATGTGVEKLFF. The CDR3 DNA reads TGTGCCACCAGTGCTACCGGGACAGGGGTTGAAAAACTGTTTTTT.

This sequence joins TRBV5-6 and TRBJ1-4; 7 bases match TRBD1. Germline trimming cut 5 bases from V and 3 bases from J; bases unmatched to any gene: 7. The CDR3 has 15 amino acids. CDR1 SGHDT and CDR2 YYEEEE come from the germline V gene. The CDR3 spells CASRLRQGPNEKLFF. The CDR3 DNA is TGTGCCAGCAGACTCCGACAGGGACCTAATGAAAAACTGTTTTTT.

V gene TRBV4-1 combines with J gene TRBJ2-7, with D possibly TRBD2 on 6 matching bases. V shed 1 base and J shed 2 bases, with 12 bases lying between them. Germline V lookup: CDR1 MGHRA, CDR2 YSYEKL. The length of the CDR3 is 15 residues. CDR3 region: CASSQGQEGTYEQYF. The CDR3 nucleotides read TGCGCCAGCAGCCAAGGGCAGGAGGGAACCTACGAGCAGTACTTC.

This chain uses TRBV3-1 (or the pseudogene TRBV3-2) with TRBJ1-1, with a weak D call TRBD1 (6 bases). Trimming removed 1 base from V and 10 bases from J, with 13 bases in between. This CDR3 comprises 13 residues. Germline V CDR1 and CDR2: LGHDT, YNNKEL (reference sequence). CDR3 region: CASSQGGGPRAFF. Here the CDR3 DNA reads TGTGCCAGCAGCCAAGGGGGGGGCCCGAGAGCTTTCTTT.

The V and J genes are TRBV20-1 and TRBJ2-4, with TRBD1 as a possible D gene (6 bases). V dropped 3 bases and J dropped 1 base, with 7 bases sitting between them. Germline CDR1 reads DFQATT; CDR2 reads SNEGSKA (reference sequence). CDR3 length equals 13 residues. Written as DNA, the CDR3 is TGCAGTGCTAGTAGGGGGGCCAAAAACATTCAGTACTTC. Amino acid sequence: CSASRGAKNIQYF.

The V call is TRBV11-2, the J call TRBJ2-7, with unresolved D. V gave up 3 bases and J gave up 4 bases, with 13 bases separating them. The CDR3 sequence is 14 residues long. Germline V CDR1 and CDR2: SGHAT, FQNNGV. The CDR3 bases are TGTGCCAGCAGCTTTAATCAAGGTGTTTACGAGCAGTACTTC. Amino acids: CASSFNQGVYEQYF.

This clone is a singleton in its sample. The V and J genes are TRBV5-1 and TRBJ2-2; TRBD1 matches 7 bases. After removal of 5 bases from V and 2 bases from J, the junction contained 9 bases not matched to a gene. The length of the CDR3 is 16 residues. Germline V gene data show CDR1 as SGHRS and CDR2 as YFSETQ. The CDR3 DNA reads TGCGCCAGCAGTCCAACCGGGACAGTCAACACCGGGGAGCTGTTTTTT. It encodes CASSPTGTVNTGELFF.

The chain uses TRBV28 and TRBJ2-5; D is ambiguous. With 4 bases removed from V and 4 bases from J, the gap between germline ends came to 16 bases. There are 15 residues in the CDR3. Germline V CDR1 and CDR2: MDHEN, SYDVKM. For the CDR3, the DNA is TGTGCCAGCAGTTCCCCCGACCGCAGGCGAGAGACCCAGTACTTC. Translated: CASSSPDRRRETQYF.

A single count supports this clone. The genes are TRBV11-2 and TRBJ2-3; D not resolved. The CDR3 runs 15 residues. Germline V CDR1 and CDR2: SGHAT, FQNNGV. V was trimmed by 5 bases and J by 4 bases, leaving 16 bases between them. The CDR3, as DNA: TGTGCCAGCAGCCCTCTCACGGGTGCAGCAGATACGCAGTATTTT. Its protein product is CASSPLTGAADTQYF.

The gene calls are TRBV5-1 and TRBJ2-1; the D gene is possibly TRBD1 (6 bases). Per the germline V gene, CDR1 is SGHRS and CDR2 is YFSETQ. Trimming removed 4 bases at V and 3 bases at J, with 14 bases between. The CDR3 has 15 residues. CDR3 region: CASSLRQADYNEQFF. The CDR3 DNA reads as TGCGCCAGCAGCCTACGACAGGCCGACTACAATGAGCAGTTCTTC.

The chain links TRBV5-1 to TRBJ2-2, with D unclear. CDR3 length: 15 amino acids. Per the germline V gene, CDR1 is SGHRS and CDR2 is YFSETQ. V lost 5 bases and J 0 bases, leaving 11 bases between the germline ends. CDR3 loop: CASSPSAANTGELFF. The CDR3 DNA follows: TGCGCCAGCAGTCCCTCGGCCGCGAACACCGGGGAGCTGTTTTTT.

The rearrangement links TRBV30 to TRBJ2-2; D is possibly TRBD1 (7 bases). V was shortened by 4 bases and J by 3 bases, with 9 bases between the two germline ends. The germline V gene encodes CDR1 GTSNPN and CDR2 SVGIG (reference sequence). The CDR3 contains 13 residues. CDR3 nucleotides: TGTGCCTGGACAGGGGGGTACACCGGGGAGCTGTTTTTT. Translating it yields CAWTGGYTGELFF.

The V and J genes are TRBV7-2 and TRBJ1-2; 8 bases align to TRBD1. The germline V gene encodes CDR1 SGHTA and CDR2 FQGNSA. CDR3 size: 14 residues. The ends lost 4 bases at V and 3 bases at J; junction bases unmatched: 4. For the CDR3, the DNA is TGTGCCAGCAGCTCGACGACAGGGGACTATGGCTACACCTTC. Its protein is CASSSTTGDYGYTF.

J is TRBJ1-4 and V is TRBV12-5, with D possibly TRBD1 on 5 matching bases. The V end lost 2 bases, the J end lost 7 bases, and 14 bases lay between the germline ends. CDR1 is LGHNT and CDR2 is FRNRAP in the germline V gene. The CDR3 consists of 15 residues. The CDR3 nucleotides read TGTGCTAGTGGTTTGTTGTTCAACGGGGGTGAAAAACTGTTTTTT. Translating it yields CASGLLFNGGEKLFF.

The chain links TRBV6-1 to TRBJ1-2; 11 nucleotides align to TRBD1. Trimming cost V 2 bases and J 10 bases; bases outside gene matches: 3. This CDR3 is 13 amino acids long. Germline CDR1 reads MNHNS; CDR2 reads SASEGT. The CDR3 here is CASSERDRGDYTF. The CDR3 region has the DNA TGTGCCAGCAGTGAAAGGGACAGGGGGGACTACACCTTC.

This clone occurred once. The rearrangement joins TRBV2 to TRBJ1-2; 7 bases line up with TRBD1. Germline V gene data show CDR1 as SNHLY and CDR2 as FYNNEI. The junction had 11 bases not matched to a gene; V was cut back by 1 base and J by 6 bases. This CDR3 region has 16 residues. Here the CDR3 reads CASSEDFFGTADGYTF. The CDR3 nucleotides are TGTGCCAGCAGTGAAGATTTCTTCGGGACAGCGGATGGCTACACCTTC.

This chain connects TRBV30 to TRBJ1-2; possible D gene TRBD1, 5 bases. The germline CDR1 and CDR2 sequences are GTSNPN and SVGIG (reference sequence). V gave up 0 bases and J gave up 5 bases, with 10 bases separating them. This CDR3 region has 13 residues. The CDR3: CAWSVGGEYGYTF. CDR3 bases: TGTGCCTGGAGTGTCGGGGGAGAATATGGCTACACCTTC.

V and J are TRBV7-2 and TRBJ2-7; D not resolved. The CDR3 consists of 12 residues. CDR1 and CDR2 (germline): SGHTA, FQGNSA. Trimming removed 5 bases from V and 0 bases from J, with 5 bases in between. The CDR3 protein is CASSPPSYEQYF. The CDR3 region has the DNA TGTGCCAGCAGCCCCCCCTCCTACGAGCAGTACTTC.

This rearrangement joins TRBV4-2 to TRBJ2-3, with TRBD2 identical over 11 bases. The CDR3 is 15 amino acids. The J segment lost 3 bases and the V segment lost 6 bases, leaving 5 bases of the junction unmatched. Germline assignment: CDR1 LGHNA and CDR2 YNFKEQ. As DNA, the CDR3 is TGTGCCAGCAGATCCGGGACTAGCGGAACAGATACGCAGTATTTT. It yields the protein CASRSGTSGTDTQYF.